This section outlines one T cell receptor beta chain sequence together with its context. Clones were sequenced by immunoSEQ multiplex PCR, and TCRdb holds only the in-frame ones, with some missing. The sample yields a few hundred thousand clones, 90% seen once. The data were taken from a study of blood T cell repertoires in COVID-19. At the level of the study: T cells, B-cell-depleted T cells, or PBMCs provided the cDNA or gDNA that served as material.

Participants were aged about 18 to 89 years from about two dozen US areas. Clinical history as reported by participants underpinned cohort assignment. Specimen: PBMCs or T cells enriched from blood (not recorded which). The TCR was taken from a young man who had recovered from COVID-19.

CDR3 protein: CASSLAEGTEAFF. CDR3 DNA: TGTGCCAGCAGTTTAGCGGAGGGGACTGAAGCTTTCTTT. The rearrangement joins TRBV12-3 or TRBV12-4 to TRBJ1-1; D perhaps matches TRBD1 (5 bases). There are 13 residues in the CDR3. Trimming left V 0 bases short and J 5 bases short, with 7 bases between.